This is a list of T cell receptor beta chains from one sample in a study of OX40 agonist ivuxolimab in advanced cancers. The assay was immunoSEQ multiplex PCR, and TCRdb's table has in-frame clones only and misses some. The sample has roughly 40,000 clones, 75% to 90% seen once. Sequencing was performed on CD4+ or CD8+ T cells sorted from blood, taken in a trial of the OX40 agonist ivuxolimab. The receptors come from an adult with an advanced solid tumor such as melanoma, head and neck, liver or kidney cancer. CDR3s include the opening cysteine and the closing phenylalanine or tryptophan. Each record gives: D gene, V gene, clone size, J gene, CDR3 DNA, CDR3 protein. A D gene is named only where the DNA matches it firmly. The size entry is marked missing in some rows and otherwise reads once, few, many or a size class.

D: NA
V: TRBV21-1
size: few
J: TRBJ2-7
DNA: TGTGCCAGCAGCTCCCGGGACAGGGACGCCTACGAGCAGTACTTC
CDR3: CASSSRDRDAYEQYF

D: NA
V: TRBV19
size: NA
J: TRBJ2-3
DNA: TGTGCCAGTAGTGTCCCGGGACAGCTAGCGGGTTTCACAGATACGCAGTATTTT
CDR3: CASSVPGQLAGFTDTQYF

D: NA
V: TRBV29-1
size: NA
J: TRBJ2-1
DNA: TGCAGCGCCCACTACCGATACAATGAGCAGTTCTTC
CDR3: CSAHYRYNEQFF

D: NA
V: TRBV6-1
size: NA
J: TRBJ2-2
DNA: TGTGCCAGCAACATGTTACAGGGTGAATTGGAGCTGTTTTTT
CDR3: CASNMLQGELELFF

D: NA
V: TRBV27
size: once
J: TRBJ2-3
DNA: TGTGCCAGCAGTTTAATGCGACAGTTTACAGATACGCAGTATTTT
CDR3: CASSLMRQFTDTQYF

D: NA
V: TRBV13
size: NA
J: TRBJ2-6
DNA: TGTGCCAGCAGCATACCCGGGACGGACTCTGGGGCCAACGTCCTGACTTTC
CDR3: CASSIPGTDSGANVLTF

D: NA
V: TRBV28
size: NA
J: TRBJ2-7
DNA: TGTGCCAGCAGTTTTCCCCAGGGACGGTACGAGCAGTACTTC
CDR3: CASSFPQGRYEQYF

D: NA
V: TRBV5-1
size: NA
J: TRBJ1-1
DNA: TGCGCCAGCAGCCCTACCCGACAGCGTGGGGCTGAAGCTTTCTTT
CDR3: CASSPTRQRGAEAFF

D: NA
V: TRBV6-6
size: NA
J: TRBJ2-2
DNA: TGTGCCAGCAGTTACCCGACATCCGGGGAGCTGTTTTTT
CDR3: CASSYPTSGELFF

D: NA
V: TRBV9
size: NA
J: TRBJ1-2
DNA: TGTGCCAGCAGCCCCCGCGGAGGGGATTACTATGGCTACACCTTC
CDR3: CASSPRGGDYYGYTF

D: NA
V: TRBV14
size: NA
J: TRBJ2-5
DNA: TGTGCCAGCAGCCAAGGGGTGCGGGAGACCCAGTACTTC
CDR3: CASSQGVRETQYF

D: NA
V: TRBV18
size: NA
J: TRBJ1-5
DNA: TGTGCCAGCTCACCATTTTCGGCTTCTAGCAATCAGCCCCAGCATTTT
CDR3: CASSPFSASSNQPQHF

D: TRBD1
V: TRBV12-5
size: NA
J: TRBJ2-1
DNA: TGTGCTAGTGCCACCGGGACAGCCTCCTACAATGAGCAGTTCTTC
CDR3: CASATGTASYNEQFF

D: TRBD1
V: TRBV10-3
size: NA
J: TRBJ2-7
DNA: TGTGCCATCACCGGGACAGGGAATTCCGAGCAGTACTTC
CDR3: CAITGTGNSEQYF

D: NA
V: TRBV5-1
size: NA
J: TRBJ2-5
DNA: TGCGCCAGCAGCTCACAGGGAGGCAGAGAAGAGACCCAGTACTTC
CDR3: CASSSQGGREETQYF

D: NA
V: TRBV4-1
size: NA
J: TRBJ2-5
DNA: TGCGCCAGCAGCCAAGACGCGGCAGGGATAAAGACCCAGTACTTC
CDR3: CASSQDAAGIKTQYF